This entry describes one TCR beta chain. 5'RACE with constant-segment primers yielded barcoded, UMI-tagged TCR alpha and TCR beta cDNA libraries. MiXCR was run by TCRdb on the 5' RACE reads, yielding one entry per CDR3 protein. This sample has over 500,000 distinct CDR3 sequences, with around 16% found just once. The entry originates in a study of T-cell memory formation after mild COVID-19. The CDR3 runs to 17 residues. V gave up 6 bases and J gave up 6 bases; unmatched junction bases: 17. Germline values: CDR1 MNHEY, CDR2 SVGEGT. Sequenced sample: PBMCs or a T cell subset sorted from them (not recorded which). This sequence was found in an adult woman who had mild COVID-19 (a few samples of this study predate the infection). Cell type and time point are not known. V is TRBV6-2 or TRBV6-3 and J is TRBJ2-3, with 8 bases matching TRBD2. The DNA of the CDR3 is TGTGCCAGCAGATCCATGTGGGGAGCGGGAGATTTGGATACGCAGTATTTT. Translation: CASRSMWGAGDLDTQYF.